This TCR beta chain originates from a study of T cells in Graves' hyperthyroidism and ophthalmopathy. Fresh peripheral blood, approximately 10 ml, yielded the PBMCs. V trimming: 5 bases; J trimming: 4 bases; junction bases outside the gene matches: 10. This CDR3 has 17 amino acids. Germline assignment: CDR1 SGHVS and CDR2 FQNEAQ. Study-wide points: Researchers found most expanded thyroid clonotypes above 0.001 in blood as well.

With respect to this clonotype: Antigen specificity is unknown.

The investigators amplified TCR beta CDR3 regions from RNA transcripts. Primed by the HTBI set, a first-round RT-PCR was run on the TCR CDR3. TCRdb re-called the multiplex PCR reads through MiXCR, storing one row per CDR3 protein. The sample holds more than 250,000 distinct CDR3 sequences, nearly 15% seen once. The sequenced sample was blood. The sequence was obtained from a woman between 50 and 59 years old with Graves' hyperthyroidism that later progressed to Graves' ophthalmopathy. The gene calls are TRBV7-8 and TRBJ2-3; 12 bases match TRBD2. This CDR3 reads CASSPYPSGRAADTQYF. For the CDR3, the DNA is TGTGCCAGCAGCCCATACCCTAGCGGGAGGGCCGCAGATACGCAGTATTTT.